A single sample is the source of the 5 T cell receptor beta chains below, sequenced in a study of blood T cell repertoires in COVID-19. Profiling relied on immunoSEQ multiplex PCR, and the TCRdb table lists in-frame clones only, not all of them. The table has just over 150,000 clones, under 90% seen once. The sequenced sample was peripheral blood. The receptors originated from a man aged 55 to 70 with acute or convalescent COVID-19.

This clone turned up a few times. The rearrangement uses TRBV19 and TRBJ2-7; 10 bases map to TRBD2. This CDR3 is 14 amino acids long. With V trimmed by 5 bases and J by 2 bases, 3 bases remained unmatched. Per the germline V gene, CDR1 is LNHDA and CDR2 is SQIVND (reference sequence). CDR3 loop: CASSLSGRAYEQYF. CDR3 sequence (DNA): TGTGCCAGTAGTTTGAGCGGGAGGGCCTACGAGCAGTACTTC.

The rearrangement joins TRBV28 to TRBJ1-1; 7 bases are shared with TRBD1. The V gene's germline CDR1 is MDHEN and CDR2 SYDVKM. Trimming took 6 bases from V and 1 from J; bases not matched to a gene: 5. There are 14 residues in the CDR3. Here the CDR3 reads CASRTWTGNTEAFF. In DNA, the CDR3 is TGTGCCAGCAGGACCTGGACAGGGAACACTGAAGCTTTCTTT.

The chain employs TRBV6-5 and TRBJ2-2; D is unclear. The CDR3 is 13 amino acids. V lost 7 bases and J 0 bases, leaving 6 bases between the germline ends. From germline, CDR1 is MNHEY and CDR2 SVGAGI. CDR3 residues: CASTRTNTGELFF. CDR3 DNA sequence: TGTGCCAGCACCAGAACGAACACCGGGGAGCTGTTTTTT.

The chain has TRBV20-1 and TRBJ1-1; perhaps TRBD1 as D (5 bases). The CDR3 is 14 residues long. The V and J ends lost 3 bases and 1 base respectively, with 12 bases between them. The germline CDR1 and CDR2 sequences are DFQATT and SNEGSKA (reference sequence). CDR3 bases: TGCAGTGCTAGTAGGGCAGGGCCGAACACTGAAGCTTTCTTT. Translated: CSASRAGPNTEAFF.

The genes are TRBV11-2 and TRBJ1-1; 9 bases are a match to TRBD1. V lost 5 bases to trimming and J lost 7 bases; unmatched junction nucleotides: 5. Germline lookup yields CDR1 SGHAT and CDR2 FQNNGV. This CDR3 contains 13 residues. The CDR3 reads CASSAGTGLEAFF. DNA for the CDR3: TGTGCCAGCAGCGCCGGGACAGGGCTTGAAGCTTTCTTT.